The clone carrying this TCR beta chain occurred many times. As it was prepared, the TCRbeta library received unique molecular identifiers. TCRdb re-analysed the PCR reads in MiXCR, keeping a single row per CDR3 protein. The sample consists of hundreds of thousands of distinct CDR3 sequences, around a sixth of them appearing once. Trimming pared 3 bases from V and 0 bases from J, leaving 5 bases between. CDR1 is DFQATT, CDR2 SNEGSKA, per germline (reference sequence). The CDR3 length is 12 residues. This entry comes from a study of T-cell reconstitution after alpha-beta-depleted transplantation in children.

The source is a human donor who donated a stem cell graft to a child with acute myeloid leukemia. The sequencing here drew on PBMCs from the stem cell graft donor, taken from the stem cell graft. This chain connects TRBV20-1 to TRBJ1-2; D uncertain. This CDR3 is CSARAANYGYTF. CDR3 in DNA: TGCAGTGCTAGGGCAGCTAACTATGGCTACACCTTC.